The clone carrying this T cell receptor (beta chain) was found many times. The time point denotes: blood at routine non-recurrence follow-up after resection. The sample is drawn from a study of spatial heterogeneity in lung cancer. The wider study: Sequencing covered available follow-up PBMC samples collected a median of approximately 26 months after resection. Alpha-chain sequences were detected in numbers that were consistently lower than beta-chain sequences.

TCRdb recomputed calls from the 5' RACE reads with MiXCR, one row per CDR3 protein. The sample yields some 36,000 distinct CDR3 sequences, 6.5% to 9.5% seen once. The V and J ends lost 6 bases and 0 bases respectively, with 6 bases between them. CDR3 length equals 12 residues. The sample was PBMCs, taken at follow-up. This receptor was identified in a male donor with early-stage non-small cell lung cancer. This sequence joins TRBV12-3 or TRBV12-4 and TRBJ2-7; D uncertain. The DNA for the CDR3 is TGTGCCAGCAGGCTTAGCTCCTACGAGCAGTACTTC. The encoded protein is CASRLSSYEQYF.